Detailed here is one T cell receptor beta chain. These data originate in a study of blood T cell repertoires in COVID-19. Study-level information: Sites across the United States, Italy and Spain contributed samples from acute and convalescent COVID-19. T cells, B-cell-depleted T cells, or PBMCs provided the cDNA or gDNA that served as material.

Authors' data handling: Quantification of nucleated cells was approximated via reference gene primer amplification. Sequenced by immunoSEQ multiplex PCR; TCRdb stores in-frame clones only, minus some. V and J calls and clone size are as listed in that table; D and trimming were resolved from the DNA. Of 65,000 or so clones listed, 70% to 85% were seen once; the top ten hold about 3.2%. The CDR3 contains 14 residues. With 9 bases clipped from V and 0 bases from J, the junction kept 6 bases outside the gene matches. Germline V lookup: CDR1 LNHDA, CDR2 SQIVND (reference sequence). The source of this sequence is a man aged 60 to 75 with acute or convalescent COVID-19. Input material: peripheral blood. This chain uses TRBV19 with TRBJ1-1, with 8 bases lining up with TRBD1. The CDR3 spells CASQDRGMNTEAFF. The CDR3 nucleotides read TGTGCCAGCCAAGACAGGGGAATGAACACTGAAGCTTTCTTT.